This T cell receptor beta chain emerged from a study of response to subunit inactivated influenza vaccine. Study conclusions and caveats: That few new T cells are recruited by each seasonal influenza vaccination was the authors' suggestion.

CDR1 is MNHNS, CDR2 SASEGT, per germline. The CDR3 is 15 residues long. The V and J ends lost 3 bases and 4 bases respectively, with 12 bases between them. This clonotype has only a few counts. The antigen is not known. From the RT-PCR reads, TCRdb called clonotypes with MiXCR, one entry per CDR3 protein. Of more than 600,000 distinct CDR3 sequences listed, approximately 18% are singletons. The clonotype was recovered from a man aged 50 to 59 who received an inactivated influenza vaccine. The rearrangement links TRBV6-1 to TRBJ1-4, with a tentative D call TRBD1 (5 bases). Sequenced here: PBMCs from blood, sampled roughly 5 days after vaccination. This CDR3 is CASSDPGRSNEKLFF. CDR3 DNA: TGTGCCAGCAGTGACCCGGGACGGAGTAATGAAAAACTGTTTTTT.